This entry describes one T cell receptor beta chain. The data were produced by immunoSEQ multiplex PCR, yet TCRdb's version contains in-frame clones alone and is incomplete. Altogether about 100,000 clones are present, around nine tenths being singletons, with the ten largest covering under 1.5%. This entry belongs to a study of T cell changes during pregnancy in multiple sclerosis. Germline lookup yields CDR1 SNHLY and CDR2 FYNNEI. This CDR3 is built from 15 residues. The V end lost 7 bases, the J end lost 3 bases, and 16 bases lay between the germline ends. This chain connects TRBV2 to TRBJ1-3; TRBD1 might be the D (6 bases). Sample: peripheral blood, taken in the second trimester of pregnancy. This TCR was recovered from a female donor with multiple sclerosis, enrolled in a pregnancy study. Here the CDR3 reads CASTPRGGLGNTIYF. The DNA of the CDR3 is TGTGCCAGCACCCCGCGGGGGGGGCTTGGAAACACCATATATTTT.